Each of the 28 T cell receptor beta chains below was sequenced from the same sample in a study of blood T cell repertoires in COVID-19 (dated by TCRdb to 2018 to 2020). Receptor amplification or capture employed the immunoSEQ multiplex PCR assay. This immuneACCESS table, as held by TCRdb, lists in-frame sequences with V and J called but not all clones. Of the missing ones, under half trace to an unresolved V gene in checked studies; the others have no known cause. The sample table lists 150,000 to 170,000 clones, approximately 85% of them with a count of one. Around 8.1% of the sample belongs to the ten largest clones. Source material: peripheral blood. All receptors come from a woman aged 60-75 years with COVID-19, enrolled during active disease.

The V and J genes are TRBV4-2 and TRBJ2-3, with 7 bases fitting TRBD1. V lost 0 bases to trimming and J lost 1 base; unmatched junction nucleotides: 4. In germline, CDR1 is LGHNA, CDR2 YNFKEQ. The CDR3 totals 16 residues. CDR3 DNA sequence: TGTGCCAGCAGCCAAGATCGAGACAGGGGCACAGATACGCAGTATTTT. This sequence encodes CASSQDRDRGTDTQYF.

The chain has TRBV6-5 and TRBJ1-3; D gene unclear. The CDR3 has 16 residues. V shed 0 bases and J shed 0 bases, with 9 bases lying between them. The V gene's germline CDR1 is MNHEY and CDR2 SVGAGI. CDR3 in DNA: TGTGCCAGCAGTTACTCGAAGTGGAGCTCTGGAAACACCATATATTTT. Translation: CASSYSKWSSGNTIYF.

This chain connects TRBV3-1 (or the pseudogene TRBV3-2) to TRBJ1-2; D unresolved. The ends were cut back, 4 bases at V and 7 bases at J, with 13 bases in the middle. CDR3 length: 13 amino acids. The germline V gene encodes CDR1 LGHDT and CDR2 YNNKEL (reference sequence). This CDR3 reads CASSPNQSGGYTF. The DNA of the CDR3 is TGTGCCAGCAGCCCCAACCAGAGCGGTGGCTACACCTTC.

V usage is TRBV7-9 and J usage is TRBJ1-2; no definite D call. In germline, CDR1 is SEHNR, CDR2 FQNEAQ (reference sequence). V was clipped by 6 bases and J by 4 bases, with 15 bases between them. This CDR3 has 14 residues. Here the CDR3 DNA reads TGTGCCAGCAGATCAGACGGAGTCTTCTATGGCTACACCTTC. The encoded protein is CASRSDGVFYGYTF.

CDR3 DNA sequence: TGTGCCAGCAGTTACGACAGGGGGCGCGGGGCTTTCTTT. It specifies CASSYDRGRGAFF. This rearrangement joins TRBV6-5 to TRBJ1-1; 10 positions match TRBD1. The V segment lost 2 bases and the J segment 11 bases; nucleotides outside the gene matches: 5. CDR1 is MNHEY, CDR2 SVGAGI, per germline. The CDR3 is 13 amino acids.

The V and J genes are TRBV6-1 and TRBJ1-1, with no clear D. This CDR3 region has 12 residues. Looked up from germline, CDR1 is MNHNS and CDR2 is SASEGT. The germline V and J ends were trimmed by 3 bases and 5 bases, with 7 bases remaining between them. The CDR3 is CASSEARTEAFF. The CDR3 nucleotides are TGTGCCAGCAGTGAGGCGCGGACTGAAGCTTTCTTT.

The rearrangement joins TRBV12-3 or TRBV12-4 to TRBJ1-1; D unresolved. This CDR3 region has 12 residues. V was cut by 6 bases and J by 5 bases, with 10 bases left in between. Written as DNA, the CDR3 is TGTGCCAGCAGACTATTCCGTACTGAAGCTTTCTTT. Translated: CASRLFRTEAFF.

The chain is built from TRBV5-1 and TRBJ2-5; D is undetermined. CDR1 and CDR2 from the germline V gene are SGHRS and YFSETQ. V was clipped by 0 bases and J by 1 base, with 7 bases between them. The length of the CDR3 is 14 residues. CDR3 protein: CASSLESVQETQYF. CDR3 DNA sequence: TGCGCCAGCAGCTTGGAGTCAGTCCAAGAGACCCAGTACTTC.

The chain recombines TRBV19 with TRBJ1-2; D remains ambiguous. Trimming pared 4 bases from V and 8 bases from J, leaving 8 bases between. The V gene's germline CDR1 is LNHDA and CDR2 SQIVND (reference sequence). The CDR3 covers 11 residues. Written as DNA, the CDR3 is TGTGCCAGTAGTACGGGTGGAGGCTACACCTTC. It translates to CASSTGGGYTF.

The rearrangement links TRBV6-5 to TRBJ2-7; 10 bases are shared with TRBD2. Germline V gene data show CDR1 as MNHEY and CDR2 as SVGAGI. With 6 bases clipped from V and 2 bases from J, the junction kept 7 bases outside the gene matches. CDR3 length equals 15 residues. CDR3 coding DNA: TGTGCCAGCAGCCCCCGGACTAGCGGCCCCTACGAGCAGTACTTC. Protein: CASSPRTSGPYEQYF.

The genes are TRBV29-1 and TRBJ2-3; D might be TRBD1 (5 bases). This CDR3 is built from 12 residues. The germline V gene has CDR1 SQVTM and CDR2 ANQGSEA. V lost 2 bases and J 4 bases, leaving 7 bases between the germline ends. Written as DNA, the CDR3 is TGCAGCGTTGAAAAGGGGCCAGATACGCAGTATTTT. It specifies CSVEKGPDTQYF.

The J gene is TRBJ1-2, the V gene TRBV6-5, with 7 bases identical to TRBD1. There are 13 residues in the CDR3. Germline V gene data show CDR1 as MNHEY and CDR2 as SVGAGI. V gave up 5 bases and J gave up 8 bases; unmatched junction bases: 8. The CDR3 is CASSKTGNQGYTF. In nucleotides, the CDR3 is TGTGCCAGCAGTAAGACAGGGAATCAAGGCTACACCTTC.

Only one count was recorded for this clone. J is TRBJ2-2 and V is TRBV18, with D perhaps matching TRBD1 (5 bases). The CDR3 length is 15 residues. The V end was cut by 0 bases, the J end by 4 bases, with 9 bases between. Germline values: CDR1 KGHSH, CDR2 LQKENI. The CDR3 sequence is CASSPPAGPTGELFF. CDR3 bases: TGTGCCAGCTCACCACCCGCAGGGCCCACCGGGGAGCTGTTTTTT.

The chain joins TRBV6-5 to TRBJ1-1; D perhaps matches TRBD1 (6 bases). The CDR3 spans 14 residues. V lost 7 bases, J lost 1 base, and 13 bases lay in between. The V gene's germline CDR1 is MNHEY and CDR2 SVGAGI. DNA of the CDR3: TGTGCCAGCACGTGGGGAGGGGGGAACACTGAAGCTTTCTTT. This gives the protein CASTWGGGNTEAFF.

The V call is TRBV30, the J call TRBJ2-2, with a possible D match to TRBD2 (6 bases). In germline, CDR1 is GTSNPN, CDR2 SVGIG (reference sequence). CDR3 length: 15 amino acids. Trimming took 3 bases from V and 7 from J, leaving 18 bases between them. In nucleotides, the CDR3 is TGTGCCTGGAGCGAGGGACTCCCAAGTGGCGGGGAGCTGTTTTTT. Translating it yields CAWSEGLPSGGELFF.

V and J are TRBV9 and TRBJ1-3; TRBD1 agrees at 7 bases. CDR3 length: 13 amino acids. The V and J ends lost 4 bases and 5 bases, in that order; junction bases with no gene match: 3. Germline V gives CDR1 SGDLS, CDR2 YYNGEE. CDR3 DNA sequence: TGTGCCAGCAGCTCGGGACAGAGAAACACCATATATTTT. Its translation is CASSSGQRNTIYF.

This sequence joins TRBV27 and TRBJ1-2; 10 nucleotides align to TRBD1. The CDR3 contains 15 residues. Germline CDR1 and CDR2: MNHEY and SMNVEV (reference sequence). V was clipped by 3 bases and J by 4 bases; unmatched bases: 5. The CDR3 nucleotides are TGTGCCAGCAGTTTTGACAGGGGGCGTATCTATGGCTACACCTTC. It is translated as CASSFDRGRIYGYTF.

The chain uses TRBV5-1 and TRBJ2-1; TRBD2 matches at 8 bases. The J segment lost 6 bases and the V segment lost 4 bases, leaving 9 bases of the junction unmatched. This CDR3 region has 15 residues. The germline V gene has CDR1 SGHRS and CDR2 YFSETQ. CDR3 DNA: TGCGCCAGCAGCAAGAGCGGGGGCGCCATCAATGAGCAGTTCTTC. Translation: CASSKSGGAINEQFF.

As regards this clone: Other DNA sequences in this sample translate to the same CDR3. The CDR3 region has the DNA TGTGCCAGCAGCCTCGGGACAGGGAATCAGCCCCAGCATTTT. Translating it yields CASSLGTGNQPQHF. J is TRBJ1-5 and V is TRBV13; 9 nucleotides match TRBD1. The V segment lost 5 bases and the J segment 4 bases; nucleotides outside the gene matches: 3. The germline gives CDR1 PRHDT, CDR2 FYEKMQ (reference sequence). The CDR3 is 14 residues long.

In its sample, this clone was seen once. This sequence joins TRBV6-5 and TRBJ1-1; 9 positions match TRBD1. The CDR3 runs 15 residues. Germline trimming cut 2 bases from V and 1 base from J; bases unmatched to any gene: 2. The germline V gene encodes CDR1 MNHEY and CDR2 SVGAGI. Written as DNA, the CDR3 is TGTGCCAGCAGTTACCTGGGACAGGGGAACACTGAAGCTTTCTTT. Amino acids: CASSYLGQGNTEAFF.

The J gene is TRBJ2-2, the V gene TRBV7-3; no definite D call. Germline CDR1 is SGHTA and CDR2 is FQGTGA. The germline V and J ends were trimmed by 0 bases and 7 bases, with 12 bases remaining between them. The CDR3 extends over 15 amino acids. The CDR3 loop is CASSLTSADNGELFF. The DNA of the CDR3 is TGTGCCAGCAGCTTAACGTCCGCAGATAACGGGGAGCTGTTTTTT. The entire variable domain, with the rest obtained from reference TRBV7-3 and TRBJ2-2, is as follows: GAGVSQTPSNKVTEKGKYVELRCDPISGHTALYWYRQSLGQGPEFLIYFQGTGAADDSGLPNDRFFAVRPEGSVSTLKIQRTERGDSAVYLCASSLTSADNGELFFGEGSRLTVL.

The CDR3 here is CASTFQQGPSTNYGYTF. The CDR3 nucleotides read TGTGCCAGCACATTCCAACAGGGCCCCTCTACTAACTATGGCTACACCTTC. The rearrangement joins TRBV19 to TRBJ1-2; a weak D match, TRBD1 (6 bases). Germline CDR1 and CDR2: LNHDA and SQIVND (reference sequence). Trimming took 9 bases from V and 0 from J, leaving 23 bases between them. CDR3 length: 17 residues.

The V call is TRBV5-1, the J call TRBJ2-2; 8 bases fit TRBD2. The junction had 5 bases not matched to a gene; V was cut back by 4 bases and J by 3 bases. The germline V gene encodes CDR1 SGHRS and CDR2 YFSETQ. This CDR3 spans 15 amino acids. The CDR3 DNA reads TGCGCCAGCAGCCGCGGGGGGCGAGACACCGGGGAGCTGTTTTTT. Its translation is CASSRGGRDTGELFF.

The V call is TRBV7-9, the J call TRBJ1-1; 10 bases are shared with TRBD1. J gave up 5 bases and V 2 bases, and 14 bases lay outside the gene matches. The CDR3 is made up of 18 amino acids. The V gene's germline CDR1 is SEHNR and CDR2 FQNEAQ (reference sequence). CDR3 sequence (DNA): TGTGCCAGCAGCTTAACCCACGTCTGGGGGACAGGGGAGACTGAAGCTTTCTTT. It specifies CASSLTHVWGTGETEAFF.

J is TRBJ2-5 and V is TRBV5-1, with D possibly being TRBD2 (5 bases). This CDR3 has 15 amino acids. Looked up from germline, CDR1 is SGHRS and CDR2 is YFSETQ. The V and J ends lost 7 bases and 2 bases respectively, with 18 bases between them. The CDR3 DNA sequence: TGCGCCAGCTACACCTTACCGGGGTCGCAAGAGACCCAGTACTTC. It encodes CASYTLPGSQETQYF.

This chain joins TRBV18 and TRBJ1-3, with 7 bases that match TRBD1. The CDR3 runs to 17 residues. The germline CDR1 and CDR2 sequences are KGHSH and LQKENI. The J segment lost 0 bases and the V segment lost 1 base, leaving 6 bases of the junction unmatched. CDR3 in amino acids: CASSPQQGRSSGNTIYF. The CDR3 DNA sequence: TGTGCCAGCTCACCACAACAGGGGCGAAGCTCTGGAAACACCATATATTTT. The full variable domain, rest sourced from reference TRBV18 and TRBJ1-3, is NAGVMQNPRHLVRRRGQEARLRCSPMKGHSHVYWYRQLPEEGLKFMVYLQKENIIDESGMPKERFSAEFPKEGPSILRIQQVVRGDSAAYFCASSPQQGRSSGNTIYFGEGSWLTVV.

The V and J genes are TRBV7-8 and TRBJ1-2; D is uncertain. CDR3 size: 14 residues. Germline CDR1 and CDR2: SGHVS and FQNEAQ. V lost 2 bases to trimming and J lost 2 bases, with 9 bases between them. Here the CDR3 DNA reads TGTGCCAGCAGCTTAAAGCAGGCGAACTATGGCTACACCTTC. This sequence encodes CASSLKQANYGYTF.

V usage is TRBV27 and J usage is TRBJ2-3; D is possibly TRBD1 (6 bases). The ends were cut back, 1 base at V and 9 bases at J, with 11 bases in the middle. The CDR3 spans 13 residues. Germline V gives CDR1 MNHEY, CDR2 SMNVEV (reference sequence). The CDR3 loop is CASSLFAQGTQYF. The CDR3 region has the DNA TGTGCCAGCAGTTTATTCGCCCAGGGGACGCAGTATTTT.